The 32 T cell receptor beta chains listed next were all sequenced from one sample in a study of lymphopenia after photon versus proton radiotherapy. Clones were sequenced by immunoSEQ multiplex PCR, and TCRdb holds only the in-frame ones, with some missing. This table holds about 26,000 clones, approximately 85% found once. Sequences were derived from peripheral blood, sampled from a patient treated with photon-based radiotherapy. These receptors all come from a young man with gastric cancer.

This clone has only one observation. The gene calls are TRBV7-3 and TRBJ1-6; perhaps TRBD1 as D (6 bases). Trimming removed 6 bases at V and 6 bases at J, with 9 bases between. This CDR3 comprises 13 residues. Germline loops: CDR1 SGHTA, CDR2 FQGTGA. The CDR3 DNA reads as TGTGCCAGCAGTCTAGGGGGTAATTCACCCCTCCACTTT. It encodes CASSLGGNSPLHF.

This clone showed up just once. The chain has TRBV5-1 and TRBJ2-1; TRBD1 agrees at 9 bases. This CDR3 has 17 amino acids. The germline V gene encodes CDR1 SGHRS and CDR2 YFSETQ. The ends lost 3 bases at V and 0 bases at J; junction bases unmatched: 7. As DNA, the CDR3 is TGCGCCAGCAGCTACCCGACGGGACAGGGCTCCTACAATGAGCAGTTCTTC. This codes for CASSYPTGQGSYNEQFF.

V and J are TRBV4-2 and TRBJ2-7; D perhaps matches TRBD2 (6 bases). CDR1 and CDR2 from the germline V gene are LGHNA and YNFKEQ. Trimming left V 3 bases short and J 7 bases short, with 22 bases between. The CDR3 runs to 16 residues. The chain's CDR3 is CASSQFTSPGEGEQYF. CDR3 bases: TGTGCCAGCAGCCAGTTTACTTCACCGGGAGAAGGAGAGCAGTACTTC.

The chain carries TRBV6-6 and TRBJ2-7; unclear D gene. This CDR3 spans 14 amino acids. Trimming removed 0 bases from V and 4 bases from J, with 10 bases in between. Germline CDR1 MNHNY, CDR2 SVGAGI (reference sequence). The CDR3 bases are TGTGCCAGCAGTTACTCTCCGGAACCATACGAGCAGTACTTC. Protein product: CASSYSPEPYEQYF.

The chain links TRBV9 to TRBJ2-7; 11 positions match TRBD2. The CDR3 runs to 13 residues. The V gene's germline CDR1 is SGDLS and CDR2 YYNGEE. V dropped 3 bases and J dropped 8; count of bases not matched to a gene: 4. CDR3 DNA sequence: TGTGCCAGCAGCGGTGGGACTAGCGGAAAGCAGTACTTC. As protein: CASSGGTSGKQYF.

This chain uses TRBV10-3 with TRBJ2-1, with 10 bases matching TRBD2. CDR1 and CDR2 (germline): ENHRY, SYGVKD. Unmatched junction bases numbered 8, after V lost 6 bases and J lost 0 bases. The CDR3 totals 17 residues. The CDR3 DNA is TGTGCCATCAGCCCGAGCGGGGGGGGAACCTCCTACAATGAGCAGTTCTTC. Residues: CAISPSGGGTSYNEQFF.

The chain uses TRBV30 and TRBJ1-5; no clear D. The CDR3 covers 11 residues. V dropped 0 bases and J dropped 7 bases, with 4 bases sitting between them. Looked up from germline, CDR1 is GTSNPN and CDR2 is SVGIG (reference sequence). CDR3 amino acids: CAWSVRQPQHF. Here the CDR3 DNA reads TGTGCCTGGAGTGTACGACAGCCCCAGCATTTT.

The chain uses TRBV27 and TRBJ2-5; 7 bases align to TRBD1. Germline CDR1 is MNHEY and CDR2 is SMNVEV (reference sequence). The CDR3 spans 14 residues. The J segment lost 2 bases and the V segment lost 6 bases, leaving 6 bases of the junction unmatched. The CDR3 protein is CASRHQGEQETQYF. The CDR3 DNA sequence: TGTGCCAGCAGACATCAGGGGGAACAAGAGACCCAGTACTTC.

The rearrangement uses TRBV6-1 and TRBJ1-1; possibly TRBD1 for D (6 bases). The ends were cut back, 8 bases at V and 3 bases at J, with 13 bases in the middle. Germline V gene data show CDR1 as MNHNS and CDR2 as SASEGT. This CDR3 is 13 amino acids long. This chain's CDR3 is CASAHRVDTEAFF. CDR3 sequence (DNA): TGTGCCAGCGCGCACAGGGTTGACACTGAAGCTTTCTTT.

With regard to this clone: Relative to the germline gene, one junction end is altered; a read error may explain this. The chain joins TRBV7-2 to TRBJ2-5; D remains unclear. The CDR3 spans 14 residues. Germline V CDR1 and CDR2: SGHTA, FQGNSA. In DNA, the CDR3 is TGTGCCAGCAGCTTAGACGGGCTCCAAGGGACCCAGTACTTC. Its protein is CASSLDGLQGTQYF.

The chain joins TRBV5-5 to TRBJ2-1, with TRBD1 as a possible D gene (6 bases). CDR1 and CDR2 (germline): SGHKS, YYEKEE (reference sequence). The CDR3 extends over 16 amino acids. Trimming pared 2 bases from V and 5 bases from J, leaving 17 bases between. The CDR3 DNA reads TGTGCCAGCAGCTTTGGCACAGGGCAGGGTAACAATGAGCAGTTCTTC. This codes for CASSFGTGQGNNEQFF.

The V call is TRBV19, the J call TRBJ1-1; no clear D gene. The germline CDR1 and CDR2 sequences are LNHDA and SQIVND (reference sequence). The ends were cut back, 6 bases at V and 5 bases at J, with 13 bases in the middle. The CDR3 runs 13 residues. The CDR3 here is CASSKPVETEAFF. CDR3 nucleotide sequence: TGTGCCAGTAGCAAGCCAGTCGAGACTGAAGCTTTCTTT.

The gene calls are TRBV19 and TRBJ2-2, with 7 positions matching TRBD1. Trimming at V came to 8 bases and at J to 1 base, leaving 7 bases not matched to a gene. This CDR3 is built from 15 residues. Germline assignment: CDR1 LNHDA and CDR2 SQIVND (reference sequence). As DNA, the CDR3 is TGTGCCAGTTCGAAAGACAGGGAGAACACCGGGGAGCTGTTTTTT. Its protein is CASSKDRENTGELFF.

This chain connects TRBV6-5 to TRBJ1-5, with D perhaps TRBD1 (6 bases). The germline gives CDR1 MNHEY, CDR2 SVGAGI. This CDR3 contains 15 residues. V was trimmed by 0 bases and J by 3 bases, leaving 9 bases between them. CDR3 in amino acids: CASSYSGGTNQPQHF. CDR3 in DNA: TGTGCCAGCAGTTACTCAGGGGGGACCAATCAGCCCCAGCATTTT.

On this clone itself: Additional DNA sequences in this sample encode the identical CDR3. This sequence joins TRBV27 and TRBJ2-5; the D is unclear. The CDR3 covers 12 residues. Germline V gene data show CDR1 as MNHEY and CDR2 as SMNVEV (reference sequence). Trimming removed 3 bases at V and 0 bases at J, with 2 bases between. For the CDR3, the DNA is TGTGCCAGCAGTTTGGACCAAGAGACCCAGTACTTC. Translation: CASSLDQETQYF.

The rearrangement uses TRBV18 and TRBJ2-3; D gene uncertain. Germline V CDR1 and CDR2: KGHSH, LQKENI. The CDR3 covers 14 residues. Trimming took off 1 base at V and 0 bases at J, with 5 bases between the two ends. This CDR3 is CASSPRRSTDTQYF. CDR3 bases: TGTGCCAGCTCACCACGCCGGAGCACAGATACGCAGTATTTT.

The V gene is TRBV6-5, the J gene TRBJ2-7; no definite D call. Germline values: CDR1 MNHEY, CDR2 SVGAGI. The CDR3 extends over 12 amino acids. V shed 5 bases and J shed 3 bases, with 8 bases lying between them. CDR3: CASSPLNYEQYF. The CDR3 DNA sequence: TGTGCCAGCAGTCCCTTGAACTACGAGCAGTACTTC.

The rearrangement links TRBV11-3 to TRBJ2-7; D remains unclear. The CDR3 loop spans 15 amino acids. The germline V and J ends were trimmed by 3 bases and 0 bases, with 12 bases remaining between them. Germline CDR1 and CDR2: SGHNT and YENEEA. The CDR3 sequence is CASSFYALSSYEQYF. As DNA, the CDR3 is TGTGCCAGCAGCTTTTACGCGTTGAGCTCCTACGAGCAGTACTTC.

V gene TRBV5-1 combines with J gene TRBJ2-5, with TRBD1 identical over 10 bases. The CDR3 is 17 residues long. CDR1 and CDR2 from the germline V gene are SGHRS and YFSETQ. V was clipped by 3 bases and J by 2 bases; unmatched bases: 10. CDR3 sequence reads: CASSSSGTGEGQETQYF. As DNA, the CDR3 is TGCGCCAGCAGCTCATCCGGGACAGGGGAAGGACAAGAGACCCAGTACTTC.

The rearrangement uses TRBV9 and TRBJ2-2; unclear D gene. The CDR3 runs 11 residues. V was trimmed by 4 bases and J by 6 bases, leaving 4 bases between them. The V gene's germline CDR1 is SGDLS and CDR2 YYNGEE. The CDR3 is CASSSPGELFF. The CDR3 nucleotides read TGTGCCAGCAGCTCGCCCGGGGAGCTGTTTTTT. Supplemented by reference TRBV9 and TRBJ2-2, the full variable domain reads DSGVTQTPKHLITATGQRVTLRCSPRSGDLSVYWYQQSLDQGLQFLIQYYNGEERAKGNILERFSAQQFPDLHSELNLSSLELGDSALYFCASSSPGELFFGEGSRLTVL.

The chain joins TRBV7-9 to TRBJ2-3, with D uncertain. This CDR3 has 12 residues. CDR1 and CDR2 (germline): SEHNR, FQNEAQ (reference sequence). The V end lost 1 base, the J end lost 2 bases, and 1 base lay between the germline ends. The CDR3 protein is CASSLDTDTQYF. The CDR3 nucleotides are TGTGCCAGCAGCTTAGACACAGATACGCAGTATTTT.

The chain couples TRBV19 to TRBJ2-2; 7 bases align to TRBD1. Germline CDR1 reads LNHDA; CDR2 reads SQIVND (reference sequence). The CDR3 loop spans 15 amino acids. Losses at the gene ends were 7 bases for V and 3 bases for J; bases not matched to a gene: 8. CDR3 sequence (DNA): TGTGCCAGTAATGCCCGGACAGGATACACCGGGGAGCTGTTTTTT. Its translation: CASNARTGYTGELFF.

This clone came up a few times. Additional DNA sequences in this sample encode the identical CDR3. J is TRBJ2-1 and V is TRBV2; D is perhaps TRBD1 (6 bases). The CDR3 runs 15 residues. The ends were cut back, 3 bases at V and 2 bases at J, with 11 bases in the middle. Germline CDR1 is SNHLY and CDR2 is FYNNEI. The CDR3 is CASSERAGAYNEQFF. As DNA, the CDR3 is TGTGCCAGCAGTGAGAGGGCAGGGGCCTACAATGAGCAGTTCTTC.

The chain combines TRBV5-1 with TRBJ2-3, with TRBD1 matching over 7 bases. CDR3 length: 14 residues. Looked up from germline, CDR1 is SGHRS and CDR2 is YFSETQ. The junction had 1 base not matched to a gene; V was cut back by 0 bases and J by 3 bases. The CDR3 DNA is TGCGCCAGCAGCTTGGACAGGGGAACAGATACGCAGTATTTT. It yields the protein CASSLDRGTDTQYF. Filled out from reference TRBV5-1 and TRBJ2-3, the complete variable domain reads KAGVTQTPRYLIKTRGQQVTLSCSPISGHRSVSWYQQTPGQGLQFLFEYFSETQRNKGNFPGRFSGRQFSNSRSEMNVSTLELGDSALYLCASSLDRGTDTQYFGPGTRLTVL.

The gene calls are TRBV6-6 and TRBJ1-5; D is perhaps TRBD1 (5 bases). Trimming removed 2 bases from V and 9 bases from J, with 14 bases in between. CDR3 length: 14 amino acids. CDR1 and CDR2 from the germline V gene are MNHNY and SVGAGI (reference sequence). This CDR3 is CASSYTIGHPPQHF. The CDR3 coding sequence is TGTGCCAGCAGTTACACCATTGGACACCCGCCCCAGCATTTT.

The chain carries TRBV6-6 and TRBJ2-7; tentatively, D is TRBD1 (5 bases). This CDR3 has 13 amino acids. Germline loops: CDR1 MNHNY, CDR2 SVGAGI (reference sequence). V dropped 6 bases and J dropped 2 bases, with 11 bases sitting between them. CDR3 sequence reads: CASRFQGTYEQYF. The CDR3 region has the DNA TGTGCCAGCAGATTCCAGGGAACCTACGAGCAGTACTTC.

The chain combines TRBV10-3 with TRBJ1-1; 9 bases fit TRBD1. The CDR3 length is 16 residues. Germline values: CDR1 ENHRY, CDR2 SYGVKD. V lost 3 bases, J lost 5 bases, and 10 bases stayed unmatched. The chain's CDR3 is CAISEAGTGSRTEAFF. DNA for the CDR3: TGTGCCATCAGTGAAGCCGGGACAGGGAGTAGGACTGAAGCTTTCTTT.

The CDR3 bases are TGCGCCAGCAGTAGACTAGCGGGGGGGCACTACGAGCAGTACTTC. It translates to CASSRLAGGHYEQYF. The chain links TRBV5-1 to TRBJ2-7; 14 bases line up with TRBD2. This CDR3 has 15 residues. Looked up from germline, CDR1 is SGHRS and CDR2 is YFSETQ. V dropped 5 bases and J dropped 3; count of bases not matched to a gene: 4.

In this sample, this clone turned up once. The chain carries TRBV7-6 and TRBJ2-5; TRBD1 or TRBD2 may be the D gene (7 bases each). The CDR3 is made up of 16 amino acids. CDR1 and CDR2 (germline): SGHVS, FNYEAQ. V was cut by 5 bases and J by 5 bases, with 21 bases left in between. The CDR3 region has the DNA TGTGCCAGCAGCCCTCCCCGGTCCCAGGGGGGGGAGACCCAGTACTTC. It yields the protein CASSPPRSQGGETQYF.

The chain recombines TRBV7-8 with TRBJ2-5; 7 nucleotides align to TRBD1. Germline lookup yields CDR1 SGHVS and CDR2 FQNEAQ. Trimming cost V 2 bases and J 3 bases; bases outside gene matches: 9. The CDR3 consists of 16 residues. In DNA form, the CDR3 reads TGTGCCAGCAGCTTAAAGTTTCAGGGGGTGAAAGAGACCCAGTACTTC. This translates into CASSLKFQGVKETQYF.

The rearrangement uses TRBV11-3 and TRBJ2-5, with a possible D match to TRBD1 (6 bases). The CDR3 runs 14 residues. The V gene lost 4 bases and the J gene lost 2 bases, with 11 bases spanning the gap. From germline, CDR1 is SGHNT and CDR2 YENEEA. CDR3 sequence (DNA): TGTGCCAGCAGCTCCGGGACATCACAAGAGACCCAGTACTTC. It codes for CASSSGTSQETQYF.

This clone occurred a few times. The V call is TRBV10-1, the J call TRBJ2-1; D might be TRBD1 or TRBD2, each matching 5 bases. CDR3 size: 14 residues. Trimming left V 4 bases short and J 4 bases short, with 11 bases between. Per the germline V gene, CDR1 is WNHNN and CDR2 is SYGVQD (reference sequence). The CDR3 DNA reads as TGCGCCAGCAGTGTGGGGGAAATATACAATGAGCAGTTCTTC. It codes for CASSVGEIYNEQFF.